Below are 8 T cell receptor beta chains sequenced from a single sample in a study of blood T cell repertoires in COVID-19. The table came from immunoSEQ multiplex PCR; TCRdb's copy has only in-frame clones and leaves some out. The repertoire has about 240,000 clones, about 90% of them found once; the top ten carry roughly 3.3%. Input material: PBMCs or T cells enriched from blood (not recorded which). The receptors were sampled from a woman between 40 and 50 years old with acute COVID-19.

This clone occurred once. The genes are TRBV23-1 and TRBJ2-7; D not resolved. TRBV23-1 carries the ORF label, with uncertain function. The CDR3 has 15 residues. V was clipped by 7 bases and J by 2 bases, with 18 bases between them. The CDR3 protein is CASKKTGSQPYEQYF. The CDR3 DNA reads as TGCGCCAGCAAAAAAACCGGGTCCCAACCCTACGAGCAGTACTTC.

CDR3 in amino acids: CASSLDGLAGRKNIQYF. The CDR3 DNA reads TGCGCCAGCAGCTTGGACGGACTAGCGGGGCGCAAAAACATTCAGTACTTC. The chain joins TRBV5-1 to TRBJ2-4; 12 nucleotides match TRBD2. This CDR3 spans 17 amino acids. V trimming: 0 bases; J trimming: 3 bases; junction bases outside the gene matches: 4. CDR1 is SGHRS, CDR2 YFSETQ, per germline.

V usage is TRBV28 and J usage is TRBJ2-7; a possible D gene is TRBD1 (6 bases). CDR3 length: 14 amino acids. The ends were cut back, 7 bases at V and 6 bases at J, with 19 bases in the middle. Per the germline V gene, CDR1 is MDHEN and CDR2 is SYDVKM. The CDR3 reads CASTEGAGATEQYF. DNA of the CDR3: TGTGCCAGCACCGAAGGGGCAGGGGCGACCGAGCAGTACTTC. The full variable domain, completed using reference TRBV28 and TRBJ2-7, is DVKVTQSSRYLVKRTGEKVFLECVQDMDHENMFWYRQDPGLGLRLIYFSYDVKMKEKGDIPEGYSVSREKKERFSLILESASTNQTSMYLCASTEGAGATEQYFGPGTRLTVT.

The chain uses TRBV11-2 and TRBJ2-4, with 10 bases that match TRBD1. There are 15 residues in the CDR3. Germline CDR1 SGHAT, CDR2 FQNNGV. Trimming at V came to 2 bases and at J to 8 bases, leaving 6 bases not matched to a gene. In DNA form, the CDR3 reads TGTGCCAGCAGCTTACTGGGGACAGGGGAGGACATTCAGTACTTC. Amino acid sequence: CASSLLGTGEDIQYF.

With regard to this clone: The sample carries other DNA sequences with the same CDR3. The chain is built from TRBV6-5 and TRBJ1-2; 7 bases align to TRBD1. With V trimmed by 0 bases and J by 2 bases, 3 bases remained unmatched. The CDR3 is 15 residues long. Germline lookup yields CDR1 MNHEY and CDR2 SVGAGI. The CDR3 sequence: CASSYSGGANYGYTF. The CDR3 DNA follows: TGTGCCAGCAGTTACTCAGGGGGCGCGAACTATGGCTACACCTTC.

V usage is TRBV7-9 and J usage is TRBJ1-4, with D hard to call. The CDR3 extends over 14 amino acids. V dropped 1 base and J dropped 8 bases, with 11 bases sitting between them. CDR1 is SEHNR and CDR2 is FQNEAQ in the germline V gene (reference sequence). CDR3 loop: CASSLGQAGEKLFF. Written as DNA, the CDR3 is TGTGCCAGCAGCTTAGGGCAGGCTGGAGAAAAACTGTTTTTT.

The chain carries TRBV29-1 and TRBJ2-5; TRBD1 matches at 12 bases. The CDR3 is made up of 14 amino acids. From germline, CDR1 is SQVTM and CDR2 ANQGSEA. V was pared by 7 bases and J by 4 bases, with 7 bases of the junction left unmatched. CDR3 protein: CSARDRGLSETQYF. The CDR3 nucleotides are TGCAGCGCCCGGGACAGGGGGCTTTCAGAGACCCAGTACTTC.

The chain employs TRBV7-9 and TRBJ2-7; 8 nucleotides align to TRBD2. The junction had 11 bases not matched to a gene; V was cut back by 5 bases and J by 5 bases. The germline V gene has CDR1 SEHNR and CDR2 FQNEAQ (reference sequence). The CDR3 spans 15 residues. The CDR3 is CASSTTGTRDHEQYF. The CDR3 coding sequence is TGTGCCAGCAGCACGACCGGGACTAGGGATCACGAGCAGTACTTC.